These T cell receptor beta chains were read from a single sample in a study of PD-1 blockade in classical Hodgkin lymphoma. The protocol was immunoSEQ multiplex PCR, while the TCRdb copy is restricted to in-frame clones and leaves out a portion. This sample has 55,000 to 80,000 clones, with around 93% found just once. The source material was peripheral blood mononuclear cells (PBMCs), sampled at baseline. These receptors all come from a human donor with classical Hodgkin lymphoma. Each CDR3 is given with its conserved first and last residue.

V	CDR3
TRBV7-9	CASSPQGTQYF
TRBV27	CASKSRRDSSYEQYF
TRBV18	CASFTNFERLGSYNEQFF
TRBV9	CASSDGVEQFF
TRBV5-1	CASSPGRKEETQYF
TRBV14	CASSLLAGARTDTQYF
TRBV4-1	CASSQDPIVSGGKETQYF
TRBV18	CASSPGENTEAFF
TRBV30	CAWAAGTGGYEQYF
TRBV19	CASIWRGWGSSESNTEAFF